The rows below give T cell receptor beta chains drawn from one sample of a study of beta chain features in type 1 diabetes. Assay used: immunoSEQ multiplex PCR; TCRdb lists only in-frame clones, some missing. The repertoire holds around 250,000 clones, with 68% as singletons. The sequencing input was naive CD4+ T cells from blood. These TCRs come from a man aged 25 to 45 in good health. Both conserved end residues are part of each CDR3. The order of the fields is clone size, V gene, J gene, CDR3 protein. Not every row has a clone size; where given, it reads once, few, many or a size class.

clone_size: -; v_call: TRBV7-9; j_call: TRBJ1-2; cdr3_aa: CASSLRGNYGYTF
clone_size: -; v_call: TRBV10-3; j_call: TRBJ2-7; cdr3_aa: CAISDSGASSYEQYF
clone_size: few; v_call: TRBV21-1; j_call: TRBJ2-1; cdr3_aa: CASSRGQGINEQFF
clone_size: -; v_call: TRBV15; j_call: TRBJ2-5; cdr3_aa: CATRDRAVGTQYF
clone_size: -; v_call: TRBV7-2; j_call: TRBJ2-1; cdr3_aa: CASSRGQGTPRGQFF
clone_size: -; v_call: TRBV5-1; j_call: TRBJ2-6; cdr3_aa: CASSLDGSGANVLTF
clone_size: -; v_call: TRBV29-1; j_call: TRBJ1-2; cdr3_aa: CSVSRGLTMSYTF
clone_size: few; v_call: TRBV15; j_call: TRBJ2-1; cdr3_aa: CATSTETNLGEQFF
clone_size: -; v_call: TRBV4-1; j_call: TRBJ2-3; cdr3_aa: CASSQDGADTQYF
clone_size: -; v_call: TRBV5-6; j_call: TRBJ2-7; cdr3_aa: CASSFAGRPYEQYF
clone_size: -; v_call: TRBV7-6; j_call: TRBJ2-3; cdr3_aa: CASSQSGARSTDTQYF
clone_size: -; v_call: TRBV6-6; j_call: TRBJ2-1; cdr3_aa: CASSSSGGPLNEQFF
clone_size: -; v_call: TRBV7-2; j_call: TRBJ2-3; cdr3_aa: CASSAGVAVTDTQYF
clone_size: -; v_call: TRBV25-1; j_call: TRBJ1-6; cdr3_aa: CASSVSGTNSPLHF
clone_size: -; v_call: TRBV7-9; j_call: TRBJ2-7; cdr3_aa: CASSLTDRRVEQYF
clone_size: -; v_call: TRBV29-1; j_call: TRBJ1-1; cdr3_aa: CSVVSTASGTEAFF
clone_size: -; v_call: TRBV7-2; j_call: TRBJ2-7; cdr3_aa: CASSLDPGAGSYEQYF
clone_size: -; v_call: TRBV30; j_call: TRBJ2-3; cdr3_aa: CAWSTGQGTGTDTQYF
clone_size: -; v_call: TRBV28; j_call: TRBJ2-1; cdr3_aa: CASRTHLRTGGQFF
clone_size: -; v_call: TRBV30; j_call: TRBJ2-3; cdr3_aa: CAWNWANKDTQYF
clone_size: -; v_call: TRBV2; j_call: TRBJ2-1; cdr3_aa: CASRRFNEQFF
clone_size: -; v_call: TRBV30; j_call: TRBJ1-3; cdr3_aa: CAWKGSGNTIYF
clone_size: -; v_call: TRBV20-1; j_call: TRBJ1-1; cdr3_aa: CSASGVTEAFF
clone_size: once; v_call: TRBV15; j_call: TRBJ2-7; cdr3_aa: CATSASTGSSYEQYF
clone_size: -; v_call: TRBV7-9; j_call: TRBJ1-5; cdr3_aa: CASSFGQGNQPQHF
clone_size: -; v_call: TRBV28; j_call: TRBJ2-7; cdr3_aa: CASSPSSYEQYF
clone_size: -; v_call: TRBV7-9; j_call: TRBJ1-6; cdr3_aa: CASSLEGSSLHF
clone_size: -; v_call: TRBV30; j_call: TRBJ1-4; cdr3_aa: CAWSVRETEKLFF
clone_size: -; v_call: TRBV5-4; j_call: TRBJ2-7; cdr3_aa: CASSLEAEYEQYF
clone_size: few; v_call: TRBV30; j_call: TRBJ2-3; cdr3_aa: CAFNRGLIDTQYF
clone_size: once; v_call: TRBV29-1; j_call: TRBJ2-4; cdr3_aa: CSFRSMQNIQYF
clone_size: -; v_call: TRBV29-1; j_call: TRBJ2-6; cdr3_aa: CSVTSQGPNVLTF
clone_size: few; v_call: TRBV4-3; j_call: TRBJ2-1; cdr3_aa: CASSQRDLPAYNEQFF
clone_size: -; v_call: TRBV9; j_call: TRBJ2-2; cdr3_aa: CASSPRGGWRNTGELFF
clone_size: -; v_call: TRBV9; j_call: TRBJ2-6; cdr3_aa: CASTPGHGWSNVLTF
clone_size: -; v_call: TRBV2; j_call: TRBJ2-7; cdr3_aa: CASSVVEQYF
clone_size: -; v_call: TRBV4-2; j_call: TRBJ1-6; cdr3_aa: CASSHGGLRGSPLHF
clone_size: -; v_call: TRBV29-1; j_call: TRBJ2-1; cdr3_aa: CSVVKRLAGANSYNEQFF
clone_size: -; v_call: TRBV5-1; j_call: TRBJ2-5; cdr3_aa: CASSRTVQETQYF
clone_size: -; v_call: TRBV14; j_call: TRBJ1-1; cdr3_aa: CASSQDRGTEAFF
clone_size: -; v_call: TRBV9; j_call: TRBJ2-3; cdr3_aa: CASSVAGGLTDTQYF
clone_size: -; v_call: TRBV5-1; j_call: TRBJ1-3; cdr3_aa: CASSLEVAGNTIYF
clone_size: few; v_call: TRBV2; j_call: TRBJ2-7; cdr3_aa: CASSGTEFYEQYF
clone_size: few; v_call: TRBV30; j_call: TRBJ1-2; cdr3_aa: CAWSVQENYGYTF
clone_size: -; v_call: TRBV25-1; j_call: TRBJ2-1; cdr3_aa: CASSEWNTQDNEQFF
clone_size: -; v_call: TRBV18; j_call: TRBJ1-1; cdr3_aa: CASSPLRNTEAFF
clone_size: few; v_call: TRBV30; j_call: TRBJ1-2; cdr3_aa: CAWSVLGRGYGYTF
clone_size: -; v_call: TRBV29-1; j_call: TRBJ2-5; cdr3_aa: CSVRNRDPGETQYF
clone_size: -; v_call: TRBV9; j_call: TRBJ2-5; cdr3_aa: CASSPRGRVETQYF
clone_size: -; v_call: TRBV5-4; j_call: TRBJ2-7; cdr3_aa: CASSARTNPISYEQYF
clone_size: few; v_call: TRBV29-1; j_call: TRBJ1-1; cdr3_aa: CSVQGVTEAFF
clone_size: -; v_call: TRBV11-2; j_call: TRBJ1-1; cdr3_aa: CASSSRRTGLNTEAFF
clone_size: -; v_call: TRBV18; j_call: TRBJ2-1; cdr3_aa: CASSPTGAGSYNEQFF
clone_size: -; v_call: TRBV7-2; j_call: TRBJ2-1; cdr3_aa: CASSRSPGALYNEQFF
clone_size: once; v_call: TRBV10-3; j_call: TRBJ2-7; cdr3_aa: CAISGQGSYEQYF
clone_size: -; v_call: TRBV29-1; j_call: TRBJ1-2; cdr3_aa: CSVAGQLYGYTF
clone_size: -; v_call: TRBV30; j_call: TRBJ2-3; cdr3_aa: CAWSVTSGYTDTQYF
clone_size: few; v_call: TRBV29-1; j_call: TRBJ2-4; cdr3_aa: CSAGTNTKNIQYF
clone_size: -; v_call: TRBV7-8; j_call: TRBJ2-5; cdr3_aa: CASSLIGIAGGYLKETQYF